The clone carrying this T cell receptor (beta chain) has only one observation. From germline, CDR1 is LNHDA and CDR2 SQIVND (reference sequence). The CDR3 loop spans 14 amino acids. V was clipped by 1 base and J by 4 bases, with 10 bases between them. The data are from a study of cytomegalovirus exposure and HLA in healthy donors. Data came from immunoSEQ multiplex PCR; TCRdb stores just in-frame clones and leaves some out. The sample shows over 200,000 clones, roughly 91% of them seen only once. The TCR was taken from a woman aged 18-35 years in good health and CMV-seropositive. Sequences were obtained from PBMCs. The rearrangement joins TRBV19 to TRBJ1-2; perhaps TRBD1 as D (6 bases). In nucleotides, the CDR3 is TGTGCCAGTAGTATAGGACAGGCCCTCTATGGCTACACCTTC. It yields the protein CASSIGQALYGYTF. The full variable domain, completed using reference TRBV19 and TRBJ1-2, is DGGITQSPKYLFRKEGQNVTLSCEQNLNHDAMYWYRQDPGQGLRLIYYSQIVNDFQKGDIAEGYSVSREKKESFPLTVTSAQKNPTAFYLCASSIGQALYGYTFGSGTRLTVV.